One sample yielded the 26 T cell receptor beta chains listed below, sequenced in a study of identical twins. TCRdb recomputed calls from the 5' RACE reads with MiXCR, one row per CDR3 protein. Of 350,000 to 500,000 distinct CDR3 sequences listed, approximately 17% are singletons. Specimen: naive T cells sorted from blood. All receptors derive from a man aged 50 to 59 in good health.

CDR3 nucleotides: TGCGCCAGCAGCCTTCCAGGGGCCGAGCAGTTCTTC. It encodes CASSLPGAEQFF. The rearrangement joins TRBV5-1 to TRBJ2-1; D perhaps matches TRBD1 (6 bases). Per germline, CDR1 SGHRS and CDR2 YFSETQ. The CDR3 runs 12 residues. V lost 4 bases to trimming and J lost 10 bases, with 12 bases between them.

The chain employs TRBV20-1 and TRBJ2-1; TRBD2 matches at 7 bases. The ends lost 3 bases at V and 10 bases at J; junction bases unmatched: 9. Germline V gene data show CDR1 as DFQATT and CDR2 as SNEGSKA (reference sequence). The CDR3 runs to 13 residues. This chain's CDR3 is CSASPKVAGEQFF. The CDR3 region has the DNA TGCAGTGCTAGCCCCAAAGTAGCGGGCGAGCAGTTCTTC.

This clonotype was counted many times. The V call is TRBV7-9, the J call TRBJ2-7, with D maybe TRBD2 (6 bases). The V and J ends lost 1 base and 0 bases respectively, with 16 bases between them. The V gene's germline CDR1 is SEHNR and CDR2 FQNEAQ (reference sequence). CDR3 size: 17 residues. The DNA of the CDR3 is TGTGCCAGCAGCTTAGAAGGGTCGGGGGAACTCTCCTACGAGCAGTACTTC. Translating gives CASSLEGSGELSYEQYF.

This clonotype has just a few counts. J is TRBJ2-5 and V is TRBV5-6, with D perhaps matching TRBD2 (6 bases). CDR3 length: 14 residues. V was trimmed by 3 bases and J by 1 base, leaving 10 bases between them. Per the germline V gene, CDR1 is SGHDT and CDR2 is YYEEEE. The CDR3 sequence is CASSWRDGQETQYF. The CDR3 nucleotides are TGTGCCAGCAGCTGGAGGGACGGCCAAGAGACCCAGTACTTC.

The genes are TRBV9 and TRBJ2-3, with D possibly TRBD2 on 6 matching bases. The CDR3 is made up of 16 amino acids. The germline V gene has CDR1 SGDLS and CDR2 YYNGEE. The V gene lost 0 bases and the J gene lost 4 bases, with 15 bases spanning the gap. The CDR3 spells CASSVEGSGMADTQYF. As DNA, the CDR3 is TGTGCCAGCAGCGTAGAGGGTAGCGGCATGGCAGATACGCAGTATTTT.

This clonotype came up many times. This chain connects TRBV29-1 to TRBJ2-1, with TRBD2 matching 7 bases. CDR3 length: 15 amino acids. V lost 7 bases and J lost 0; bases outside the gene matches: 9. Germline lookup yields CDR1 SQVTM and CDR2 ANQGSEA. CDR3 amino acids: CSARRGGSSYNEQFF. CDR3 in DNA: TGCAGCGCCCGGCGCGGCGGGAGCTCCTACAATGAGCAGTTCTTC.

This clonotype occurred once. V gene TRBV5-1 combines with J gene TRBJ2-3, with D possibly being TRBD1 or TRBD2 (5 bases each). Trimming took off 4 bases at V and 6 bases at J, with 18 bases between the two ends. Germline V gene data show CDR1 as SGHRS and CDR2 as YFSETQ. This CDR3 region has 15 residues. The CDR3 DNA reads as TGCGCCAGCAGCAGTACGGGATCCCGGGACGATACGCAGTATTTT. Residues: CASSSTGSRDDTQYF.

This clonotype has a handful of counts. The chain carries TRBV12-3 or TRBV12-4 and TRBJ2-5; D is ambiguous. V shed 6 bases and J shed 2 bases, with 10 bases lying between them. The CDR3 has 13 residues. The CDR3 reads CASSRSIQETQYF. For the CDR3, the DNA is TGTGCCAGCAGCCGCAGTATTCAAGAGACCCAGTACTTC.

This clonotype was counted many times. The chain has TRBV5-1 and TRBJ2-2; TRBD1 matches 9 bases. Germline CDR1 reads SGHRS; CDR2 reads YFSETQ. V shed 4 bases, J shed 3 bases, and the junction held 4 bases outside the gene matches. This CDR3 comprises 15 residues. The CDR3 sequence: CASSMGQGDTGELFF. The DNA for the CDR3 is TGCGCCAGCAGCATGGGACAGGGTGACACCGGGGAGCTGTTTTTT.

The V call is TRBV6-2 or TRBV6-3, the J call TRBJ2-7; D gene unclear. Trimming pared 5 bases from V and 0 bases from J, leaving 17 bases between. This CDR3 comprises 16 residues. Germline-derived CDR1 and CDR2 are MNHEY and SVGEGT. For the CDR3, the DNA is TGTGCCAGCAGTACACCTACCAGGACCTTCTCCTACGAGCAGTACTTC. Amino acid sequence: CASSTPTRTFSYEQYF.

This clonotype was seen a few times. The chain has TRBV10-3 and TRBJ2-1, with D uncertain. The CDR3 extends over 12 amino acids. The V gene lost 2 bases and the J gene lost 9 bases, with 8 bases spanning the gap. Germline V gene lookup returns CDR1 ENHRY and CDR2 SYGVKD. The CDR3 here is CAISEGVFEQFF. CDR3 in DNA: TGTGCCATCAGTGAGGGGGTCTTTGAGCAGTTCTTC.

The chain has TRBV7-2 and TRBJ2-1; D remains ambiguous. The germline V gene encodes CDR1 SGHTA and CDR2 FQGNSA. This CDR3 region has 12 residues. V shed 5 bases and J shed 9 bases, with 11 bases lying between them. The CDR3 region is CASSPTTSEQFF. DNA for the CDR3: TGTGCCAGCAGCCCAACGACGTCTGAGCAGTTCTTC.

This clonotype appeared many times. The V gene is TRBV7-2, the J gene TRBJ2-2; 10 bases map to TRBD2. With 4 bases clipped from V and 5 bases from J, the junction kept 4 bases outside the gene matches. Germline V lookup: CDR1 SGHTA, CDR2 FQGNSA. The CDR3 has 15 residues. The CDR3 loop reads CASSYSGGLTGELFF. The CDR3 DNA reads TGTGCCAGCAGCTATAGCGGGGGGCTAACCGGGGAGCTGTTTTTT.

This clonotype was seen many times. The CDR3 nucleotides read TGTGCCAGCAGCAAAAGGAGACAGGGTATGGAAGAGACCCAGTACTTC. Its protein product is CASSKRRQGMEETQYF. This chain joins TRBV21-1 and TRBJ2-5; TRBD1 is the table's D call and was not checked against the DNA. TRBV21-1 is shown as a pseudogene. The CDR3 runs 16 residues.

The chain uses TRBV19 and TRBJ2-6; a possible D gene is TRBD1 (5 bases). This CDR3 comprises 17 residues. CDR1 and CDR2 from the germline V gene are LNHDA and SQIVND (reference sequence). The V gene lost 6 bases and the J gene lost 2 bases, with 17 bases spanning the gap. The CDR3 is CASSPSPGLAGANVLTF. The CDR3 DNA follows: TGTGCCAGTAGCCCGTCCCCAGGGCTAGCTGGGGCCAACGTCCTGACTTTC.

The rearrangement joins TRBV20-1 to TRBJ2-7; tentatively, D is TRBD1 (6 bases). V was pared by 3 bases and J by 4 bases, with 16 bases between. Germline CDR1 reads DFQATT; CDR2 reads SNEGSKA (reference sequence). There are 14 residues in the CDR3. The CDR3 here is CSARAPGHYYEQYF. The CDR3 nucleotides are TGCAGTGCTAGGGCTCCGGGACACTATTACGAGCAGTACTTC.

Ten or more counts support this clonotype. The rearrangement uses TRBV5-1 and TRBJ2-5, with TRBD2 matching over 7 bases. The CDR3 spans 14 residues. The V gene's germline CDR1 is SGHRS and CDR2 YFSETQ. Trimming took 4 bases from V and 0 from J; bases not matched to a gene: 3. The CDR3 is CASSAGTNQETQYF. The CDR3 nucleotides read TGCGCCAGCAGCGCCGGGACTAACCAAGAGACCCAGTACTTC. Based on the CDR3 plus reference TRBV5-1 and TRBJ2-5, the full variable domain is KAGVTQTPRYLIKTRGQQVTLSCSPISGHRSVSWYQQTPGQGLQFLFEYFSETQRNKGNFPGRFSGRQFSNSRSEMNVSTLELGDSALYLCASSAGTNQETQYFGPGTRLLVL.

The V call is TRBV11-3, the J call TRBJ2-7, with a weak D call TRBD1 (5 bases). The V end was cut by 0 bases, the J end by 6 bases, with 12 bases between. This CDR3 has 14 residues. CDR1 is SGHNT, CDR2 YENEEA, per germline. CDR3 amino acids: CASSLDAGATEQYF. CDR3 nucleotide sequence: TGTGCCAGCAGCTTAGATGCTGGGGCCACCGAGCAGTACTTC.

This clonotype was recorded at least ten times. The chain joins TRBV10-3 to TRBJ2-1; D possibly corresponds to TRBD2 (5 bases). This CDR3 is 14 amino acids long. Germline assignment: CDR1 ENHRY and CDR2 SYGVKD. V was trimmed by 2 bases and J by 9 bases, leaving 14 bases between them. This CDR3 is CAISEAGARGEQFF. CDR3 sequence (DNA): TGTGCCATCAGTGAGGCAGGCGCACGGGGTGAGCAGTTCTTC.

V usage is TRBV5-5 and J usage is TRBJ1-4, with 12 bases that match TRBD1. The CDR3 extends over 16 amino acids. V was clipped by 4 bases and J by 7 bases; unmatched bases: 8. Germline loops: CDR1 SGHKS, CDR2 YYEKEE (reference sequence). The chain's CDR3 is CASSPGTGGQFEKLFF. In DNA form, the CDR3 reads TGTGCCAGCAGCCCAGGGACAGGGGGCCAGTTTGAAAAACTGTTTTTT.

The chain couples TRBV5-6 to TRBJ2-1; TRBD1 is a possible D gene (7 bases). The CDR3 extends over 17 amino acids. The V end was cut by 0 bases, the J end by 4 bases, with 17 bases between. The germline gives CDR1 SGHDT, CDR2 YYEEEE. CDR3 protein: CASSLGPGGLGYNEQFF. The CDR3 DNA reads TGTGCCAGCAGCTTGGGGCCAGGGGGACTGGGTTACAATGAGCAGTTCTTC.

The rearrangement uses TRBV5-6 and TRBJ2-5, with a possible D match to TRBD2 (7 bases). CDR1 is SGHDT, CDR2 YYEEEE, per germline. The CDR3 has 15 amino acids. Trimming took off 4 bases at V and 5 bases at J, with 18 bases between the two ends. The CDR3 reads CASSVDGGLRETQYF. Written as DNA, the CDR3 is TGTGCCAGCAGCGTGGACGGGGGGCTCCGGGAGACCCAGTACTTC.

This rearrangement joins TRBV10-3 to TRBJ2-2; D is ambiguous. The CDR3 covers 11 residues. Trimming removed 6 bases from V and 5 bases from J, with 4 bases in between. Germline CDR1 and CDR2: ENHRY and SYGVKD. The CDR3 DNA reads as TGTGCCATCAGGGGTACCGGGGAGCTGTTTTTT. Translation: CAIRGTGELFF.

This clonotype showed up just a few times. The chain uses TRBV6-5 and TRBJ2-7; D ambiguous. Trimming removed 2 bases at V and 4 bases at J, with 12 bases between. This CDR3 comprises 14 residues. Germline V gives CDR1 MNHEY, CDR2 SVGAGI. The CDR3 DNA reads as TGTGCCAGCAGTTACGGGGTTCTTCCGTACGAGCAGTACTTC. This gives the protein CASSYGVLPYEQYF.

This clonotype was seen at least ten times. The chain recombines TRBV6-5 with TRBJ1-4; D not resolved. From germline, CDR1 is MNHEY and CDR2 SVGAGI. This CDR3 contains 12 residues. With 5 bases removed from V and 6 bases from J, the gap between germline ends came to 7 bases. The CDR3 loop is CASSGLDEKLFF. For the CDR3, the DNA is TGTGCCAGCAGTGGCCTAGATGAAAAACTGTTTTTT.

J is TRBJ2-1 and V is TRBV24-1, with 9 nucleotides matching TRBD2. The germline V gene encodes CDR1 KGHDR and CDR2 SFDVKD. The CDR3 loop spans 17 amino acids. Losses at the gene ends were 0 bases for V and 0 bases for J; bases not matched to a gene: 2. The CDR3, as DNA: TGTGCCACCAGTGATTTGACTAGCGGGTCCTCCTACAATGAGCAGTTCTTC. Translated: CATSDLTSGSSYNEQFF.